Sequencing of this T cell receptor (beta chain) was carried out in a study of blood T cell repertoires in COVID-19. Study in general: PBMCs, B-cell-depleted T cells, or T cells were the source of the cDNA or gDNA that made up the material.

Per the original methods: Amplifying reference gene primers gave estimates of nucleated cell counts. Here immunoSEQ multiplex PCR was the method, and the copy in TCRdb shows in-frame clones only, minus some. V and J calls and clone size are as listed in that table; D and trimming were resolved from the DNA. Here the sample spans approximately 270,000 clones, 70% to 90% being singletons. Sequenced: PBMCs or T cells enriched from blood (not recorded which). The TCR originated in a man between 35 and 55 years old who had recovered from COVID-19.

The CDR3 region has the DNA TGTGCCAGCAGACCCGGCTCAGGGGCCAACGAGCAGTACTTC. Its translation: CASRPGSGANEQYF. The chain has TRBV7-9 and TRBJ2-7; D might be TRBD1 (6 bases). This CDR3 has 14 residues. CDR1 SEHNR and CDR2 FQNEAQ come from the germline V gene (reference sequence). With 6 bases removed from V and 5 bases from J, the gap between germline ends came to 17 bases.